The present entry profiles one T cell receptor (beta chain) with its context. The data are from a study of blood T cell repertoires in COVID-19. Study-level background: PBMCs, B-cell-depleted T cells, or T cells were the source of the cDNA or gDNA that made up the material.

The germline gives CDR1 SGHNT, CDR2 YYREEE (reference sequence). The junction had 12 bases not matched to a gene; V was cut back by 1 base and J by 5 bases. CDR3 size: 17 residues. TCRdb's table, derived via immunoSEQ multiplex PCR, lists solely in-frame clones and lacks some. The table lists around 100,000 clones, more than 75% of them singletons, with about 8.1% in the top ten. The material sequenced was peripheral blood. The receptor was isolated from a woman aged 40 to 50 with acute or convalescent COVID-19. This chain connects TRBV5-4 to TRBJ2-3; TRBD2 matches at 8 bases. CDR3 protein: CASSLTTGGGTLDTQYF. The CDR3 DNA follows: TGTGCCAGCAGCTTGACGACTGGCGGGGGGACCTTAGATACGCAGTATTTT.